This T cell receptor (beta chain) originates from a study of blood T cell repertoires in COVID-19. In the study overall: T cells, B-cell-depleted T cells, or PBMCs supplied cDNA or gDNA.

V was clipped by 8 bases and J by 9 bases; unmatched bases: 7. CDR3 length: 11 amino acids. Germline V CDR1 and CDR2: DFQATT, SNEGSKA (reference sequence). The authors' processing: Cell counts per sample came from amplifying reference gene primers. Clones were sequenced by immunoSEQ multiplex PCR, and TCRdb holds only the in-frame ones, with some missing. V, J and clone size were drawn from that table, and D and trimming were deduced from the DNA. The sample shows a few hundred thousand clones, more than 75% of them seen only once. This TCR was recovered from a woman aged 25 to 39 who had recovered from COVID-19. Sequenced: PBMCs or T cells enriched from blood (not recorded which). This chain joins TRBV20-1 and TRBJ2-5, with TRBD2 matching over 9 bases. CDR3 residues: CSLAAGGAQYF. Here the CDR3 DNA reads TGCAGTTTGGCAGCGGGGGGTGCCCAGTACTTC.